The next 30 T cell receptor beta chains were all read from a single sample in a study of lymphopenia after photon versus proton radiotherapy. Repertoires were generated with immunoSEQ multiplex PCR, while TCRdb's copy carries only in-frame clones and drops some. The sample records fewer than 25,000 clones, 75% to 90% being singletons. Here the sequenced sample was peripheral blood, taken from a patient treated with photon-based radiotherapy. The receptors derive from a middle-aged man with gastric cancer.

The chain joins TRBV2 to TRBJ2-7; unclear D gene. The CDR3 runs to 14 residues. The V end was cut by 4 bases, the J end by 0 bases, with 10 bases between. Per the germline V gene, CDR1 is SNHLY and CDR2 is FYNNEI. As DNA, the CDR3 is TGTGCCAGCAGTGGAGACTTACTCTCCTACGAGCAGTACTTC. This sequence encodes CASSGDLLSYEQYF.

The rearrangement links TRBV4-2 to TRBJ2-3; 8 positions match TRBD1. Per germline, CDR1 LGHNA and CDR2 YNFKEQ. After removal of 0 bases from V and 2 bases from J, the junction contained 13 bases not matched to a gene. The CDR3 spans 19 residues. The CDR3 DNA follows: TGTGCCAGCAGCCAAGATCTCCCCGGACAGGGAGGTTTCACAGATACGCAGTATTTT. As protein: CASSQDLPGQGGFTDTQYF.

This rearrangement joins TRBV9 to TRBJ2-2; D remains ambiguous. CDR1 SGDLS and CDR2 YYNGEE come from the germline V gene. V was cut by 0 bases and J by 2 bases, with 2 bases left in between. The CDR3 loop spans 13 amino acids. DNA of the CDR3: TGTGCCAGCAGCGTAGACAACACCGGGGAGCTGTTTTTT. Its protein product is CASSVDNTGELFF.

The rearrangement joins TRBV5-1 to TRBJ1-2, with 11 bases fitting TRBD1. This CDR3 has 14 residues. Trimming at V came to 4 bases and at J to 8 bases, leaving 7 bases not matched to a gene. CDR1 is SGHRS, CDR2 YFSETQ, per germline. The CDR3 nucleotides read TGCGCCAGCAGCCCCGGGACAGGGGGTATCGGCTACACCTTC. Translating it yields CASSPGTGGIGYTF.

This clone has just one count. The CDR3 region is CASSGASGQGSYGYTF. The CDR3 DNA follows: TGTGCCAGCAGTGGGGCGTCGGGACAGGGTTCCTATGGCTACACCTTC. J is TRBJ1-2 and V is TRBV6-1; 9 positions agree with TRBD1. With V trimmed by 4 bases and J by 4 bases, 10 bases remained unmatched. There are 16 residues in the CDR3. Germline V gene sequence: CDR1 MNHNS, CDR2 SASEGT.

This chain connects TRBV29-1 to TRBJ2-6; D unclear. The CDR3 is 12 amino acids. Trimming pared 5 bases from V and 2 bases from J, leaving 4 bases between. The germline V gene has CDR1 SQVTM and CDR2 ANQGSEA. The DNA of the CDR3 is TGCAGCGTTCCAGCTGGGGCCAACGTCCTGACTTTC. Its protein product is CSVPAGANVLTF. Based on the CDR3 plus reference TRBV29-1 and TRBJ2-6, the full variable domain is SAVISQKPSRDICQRGTSLTIQCQVDSQVTMMFWYRQQPGQSLTLIATANQGSEATYESGFVIDKFPISRPNLTFSTLTVSNMSPEDSSIYLCSVPAGANVLTFGAGSRLTVL.

The gene calls are TRBV5-1 and TRBJ2-1; 8 nucleotides align to TRBD1. CDR1 and CDR2 (germline): SGHRS, YFSETQ. After removal of 1 base from V and 2 bases from J, the junction contained 5 bases not matched to a gene. The CDR3 contains 16 residues. DNA for the CDR3: TGCGCCAGCAGCTTGCGACAGGGGAACCCCTACAATGAGCAGTTCTTC. Protein sequence: CASSLRQGNPYNEQFF.

The chain uses TRBV7-9 and TRBJ1-6; tentative D call: TRBD1 (6 bases). The ends were cut back, 6 bases at V and 7 bases at J, with 13 bases in the middle. The CDR3 has 14 amino acids. CDR1 is SEHNR and CDR2 is FQNEAQ in the germline V gene (reference sequence). The CDR3 spells CASSWDKGNSPLHF. The CDR3 bases are TGTGCCAGCAGTTGGGACAAAGGGAATTCACCCCTCCACTTT.

J is TRBJ1-4 and V is TRBV19; maybe TRBD1 (5 bases). Per germline, CDR1 LNHDA and CDR2 SQIVND (reference sequence). This CDR3 spans 12 amino acids. V was clipped by 11 bases and J by 6 bases, with 13 bases between them. The CDR3 coding sequence is TGTGCCCCTACGGGAGGGGATGAAAAACTGTTTTTT. Translating it yields CAPTGGDEKLFF.

J is TRBJ1-6 and V is TRBV27, with no clear D. V lost 8 bases and J 0 bases, leaving 14 bases between the germline ends. Germline V gene data show CDR1 as MNHEY and CDR2 as SMNVEV (reference sequence). The CDR3 totals 16 residues. CDR3 nucleotides: TGTGCCAGCCGGACGAGAGCGAGCTCCTATAATTCACCCCTCCACTTT. Translating gives CASRTRASSYNSPLHF.

The J gene is TRBJ1-6, the V gene TRBV5-1; no reliable D call. Per the germline V gene, CDR1 is SGHRS and CDR2 is YFSETQ. Deletions cut 0 bases from V and 10 bases from J, with 11 bases between. There are 14 residues in the CDR3. CDR3 sequence (DNA): TGCGCCAGCAGCTTGGGGGTTCTAGGGTCACCCCTCCACTTT. It encodes CASSLGVLGSPLHF.

A single count supports this clone. This sequence joins TRBV20-1 and TRBJ1-4; D gene uncertain. Looked up from germline, CDR1 is DFQATT and CDR2 is SNEGSKA (reference sequence). The CDR3 runs 11 residues. The V end lost 3 bases, the J end lost 5 bases, and 4 bases lay between the germline ends. CDR3 amino acids: CSARGNEKLFF. The DNA of the CDR3 is TGCAGTGCTAGGGGCAATGAAAAACTGTTTTTT.

The chain recombines TRBV11-3 with TRBJ2-7; 7 bases map to TRBD1. V lost 4 bases to trimming and J lost 1 base; unmatched junction nucleotides: 4. The CDR3 has 14 amino acids. Germline-derived CDR1 and CDR2 are SGHNT and YENEEA. The CDR3 protein is CASSSRDRSYEQYF. The CDR3 DNA reads as TGTGCCAGCAGCTCCCGGGACAGATCCTACGAGCAGTACTTC. The variable domain in full, with the rest retrieved from reference TRBV11-3 and TRBJ2-7, is EAGVVQSPRYKIIEKKQPVAFWCNPISGHNTLYWYLQNLGQGPELLIRYENEEAVDDSQLPKDRFSAERLKGVDSTLKIQPAELGDSAVYLCASSSRDRSYEQYFGPGTRLTVT.

This chain joins TRBV10-3 and TRBJ2-7; 14 bases map to TRBD2. The CDR3 spans 16 residues. Germline loops: CDR1 ENHRY, CDR2 SYGVKD. J lost 5 bases, V lost 11 bases, and 14 bases had no gene match. Written as DNA, the CDR3 is TGTGCCGTCACATCCGGGACTAGCGGGGGTGCGGACGAGCAGTACTTC. The encoded protein is CAVTSGTSGGADEQYF.

This clone rates as medium-sized (0.01 to 0.1%). The chain links TRBV7-9 to TRBJ1-6; 12 bases are shared with TRBD1. Germline trimming cut 5 bases from V and 7 bases from J; bases unmatched to any gene: 6. The CDR3 is made up of 16 amino acids. Germline V gives CDR1 SEHNR, CDR2 FQNEAQ (reference sequence). CDR3 region: CASSPRDRGRNSPLHF. The DNA of the CDR3 is TGTGCCAGCAGCCCACGGGACAGGGGGCGAAATTCACCCCTCCACTTT. Full variable domain (outside the CDR3, taken from reference TRBV7-9 and TRBJ1-6): DTGVSQNPRHKITKRGQNVTFRCDPISEHNRLYWYRQTLGQGPEFLTYFQNEAQLEKSRLLSDRFSAERPKGSFSTLEIQRTEQGDSAMYLCASSPRDRGRNSPLHFGNGTRLTVT.

This chain links TRBV19 with TRBJ2-3; D ambiguous. Germline values: CDR1 LNHDA, CDR2 SQIVND (reference sequence). This CDR3 region has 12 residues. V lost 3 bases, J lost 5 bases, and 6 bases lay in between. The CDR3 loop reads CASSMNVDTQYF. CDR3 nucleotides: TGTGCCAGTAGTATGAATGTAGATACGCAGTATTTT.

The chain carries TRBV29-1 and TRBJ2-5; D unclear. This CDR3 comprises 10 residues. Germline V gene data show CDR1 as SQVTM and CDR2 as ANQGSEA. V dropped 0 bases and J dropped 4 bases, with 0 bases sitting between them. The CDR3 region has the DNA TGCAGCGTTGAAGAAGAGACCCAGTACTTC. This gives the protein CSVEEETQYF.

CDR3 sequence reads: CASSKLRGGELFF. DNA for the CDR3: TGTGCCAGCAGCAAACTTCGGGGCGGGGAGCTGTTTTTT. The chain combines TRBV7-2 with TRBJ2-2; maybe TRBD2 (5 bases). Germline V lookup: CDR1 SGHTA, CDR2 FQGNSA. The V gene lost 5 bases and the J gene lost 7 bases, with 11 bases spanning the gap. The CDR3 loop spans 13 amino acids. Together with reference TRBV7-2 and TRBJ2-2, the CDR3 gives the full variable domain: GAGVSQSPSNKVTEKGKDVELRCDPISGHTALYWYRQSLGQGLEFLIYFQGNSAPDKSGLPSDRFSAERTGGSVSTLTIQRTQQEDSAVYLCASSKLRGGELFFGEGSRLTVL.

Turning to this clone: This sample includes further DNA sequences coding for the same CDR3. The chain uses TRBV6-5 and TRBJ2-7; possibly TRBD1 for D (6 bases). Trimming shortened V by 8 bases and J by 9 bases, and 23 bases separated the two germline ends. Per the germline V gene, CDR1 is MNHEY and CDR2 is SVGAGI. This CDR3 spans 14 amino acids. CDR3 region: CASGAGTPPQGQYF. The CDR3, as DNA: TGTGCCAGCGGAGCCGGGACACCTCCGCAAGGGCAGTACTTC.

The V gene is TRBV7-2, the J gene TRBJ2-2; tentatively, D is TRBD1 (5 bases). Germline CDR1 is SGHTA and CDR2 is FQGNSA. Between the trimmed V and J ends, which lost 1 base and 0 bases, there was a span of 9 bases. The CDR3 runs 16 residues. The CDR3 DNA sequence: TGTGCCAGCAGCTTAGTATCGACAGCGAACACCGGGGAGCTGTTTTTT. Encoded protein: CASSLVSTANTGELFF.

The V gene is TRBV5-6, the J gene TRBJ2-1, with 11 bases matching TRBD2. CDR3 size: 15 residues. The V and J ends lost 4 bases and 4 bases, in that order; junction bases with no gene match: 4. Germline V gives CDR1 SGHDT, CDR2 YYEEEE. CDR3 sequence reads: CASSVAGGPYNEQFF. CDR3 bases: TGTGCCAGCAGCGTAGCGGGGGGGCCTTACAATGAGCAGTTCTTC.

This chain connects TRBV7-8 to TRBJ1-2; 9 nucleotides align to TRBD1. CDR1 and CDR2 (germline): SGHVS, FQNEAQ. The V gene end was trimmed by 6 bases and the J gene end by 6 bases; junction bases not matched to a gene: 14. This CDR3 comprises 16 residues. The CDR3 here is CASSKDPGQGPDGYTF. The CDR3 coding sequence is TGTGCCAGCAGTAAAGATCCGGGACAGGGCCCAGATGGCTACACCTTC.

The CDR3, as DNA: TGTGCCAGCAGCTTAGGTCCCGGGGAGGGAGAAAAACTGTTTTTT. Protein sequence: CASSLGPGEGEKLFF. The chain employs TRBV7-2 and TRBJ1-4; unclear D gene. There are 15 residues in the CDR3. In germline, CDR1 is SGHTA, CDR2 FQGNSA. V was cut by 1 base and J by 8 bases, with 14 bases left in between.

This clone has a single count. This chain uses TRBV29-1 with TRBJ2-1; D not certain. V shed 2 bases and J shed 3 bases, with 5 bases lying between them. The CDR3 consists of 12 residues. Germline-derived CDR1 and CDR2 are SQVTM and ANQGSEA. CDR3 sequence (DNA): TGCAGCGTTGAACACCTCTACAATGAGCAGTTCTTC. Residues: CSVEHLYNEQFF.

This chain uses TRBV6-5 with TRBJ2-7; the match to TRBD2 covers 7 bases. The ends lost 5 bases at V and 3 bases at J; junction bases unmatched: 7. The CDR3 has 14 amino acids. In germline, CDR1 is MNHEY, CDR2 SVGAGI. The CDR3 region is CASSGGDYSYEQYF. In DNA, the CDR3 is TGTGCCAGCAGTGGGGGGGATTACAGCTACGAGCAGTACTTC.

The rearrangement joins TRBV7-9 to TRBJ2-7; 11 bases map to TRBD1. Germline V lookup: CDR1 SEHNR, CDR2 FQNEAQ (reference sequence). The CDR3 totals 13 residues. Unmatched junction bases numbered 3, after V lost 5 bases and J lost 6 bases. CDR3 region: CASSAGTGGEQYF. Written as DNA, the CDR3 is TGTGCCAGCAGCGCCGGGACAGGGGGCGAGCAGTACTTC.

J is TRBJ1-5 and V is TRBV30, with D maybe TRBD1 (6 bases). The CDR3 contains 15 residues. V lost 3 bases, J lost 2 bases, and 14 bases lay in between. Germline lookup yields CDR1 GTSNPN and CDR2 SVGIG (reference sequence). The CDR3 DNA is TGTGCCTGGAGCCCAGGGACATCCGGCAATCAGCCCCAGCATTTT. As protein: CAWSPGTSGNQPQHF.

The CDR3 protein is CASSSRTGGISYEQYF. Written as DNA, the CDR3 is TGTGCCAGCAGCTCCAGGACAGGGGGCATCTCCTACGAGCAGTACTTC. The chain combines TRBV13 with TRBJ2-7; 11 nucleotides agree with TRBD1. Looked up from germline, CDR1 is PRHDT and CDR2 is FYEKMQ (reference sequence). J gave up 0 bases and V 4 bases, and 5 bases lay outside the gene matches. The CDR3 has 16 residues.

The chain is built from TRBV11-2 and TRBJ2-7; the D gene could be TRBD1 or TRBD2 (6 bases each). CDR3 size: 11 residues. Germline V gene data show CDR1 as SGHAT and CDR2 as FQNNGV. Trimming left V 5 bases short and J 12 bases short, with 14 bases between. The CDR3 DNA sequence: TGTGCCAGCAGCGTCGGGGGCCGTGGGTACTTC. Amino acids: CASSVGGRGYF.

The chain carries TRBV7-2 and TRBJ1-4; a possible D gene is TRBD1 (6 bases). The V and J ends lost 4 bases and 8 bases respectively, with 17 bases between them. CDR3 length: 15 residues. Germline CDR1 reads SGHTA; CDR2 reads FQGNSA. CDR3 sequence reads: CASSYRRGPEEKLFF. The CDR3 DNA reads TGTGCCAGCAGCTACCGGCGGGGGCCAGAGGAAAAACTGTTTTTT.